Given below is one T cell receptor (beta chain) in context. Germline CDR1 is SGHAT and CDR2 is FQNNGV. J was trimmed by 1 base and V by 5 bases; bases with no gene match: 7. This CDR3 is 15 amino acids long. The entry originates in a study of blood T cell repertoires in COVID-19. In the study overall: The study drew acute and convalescent COVID-19 samples from the United States, Italy and Spain.

Generated by immunoSEQ multiplex PCR, the TCRdb table keeps only in-frame clones and is missing some. The sample has over 150,000 clones; around 78% are singletons. The clonotype comes from an elderly man with acute or convalescent COVID-19. The chain links TRBV11-2 to TRBJ1-1; 7 bases align to TRBD1. The specimen sequenced was peripheral blood. The CDR3 sequence: CASSPTGARNTEAFF. The DNA of the CDR3 is TGTGCCAGCAGCCCTACAGGGGCAAGGAACACTGAAGCTTTCTTT. Supplemented by reference TRBV11-2 and TRBJ1-1, the full variable domain reads EAGVAQSPRYKIIEKRQSVAFWCNPISGHATLYWYQQILGQGPKLLIQFQNNGVVDDSQLPKDRFSAERLKGVDSTLKIQPAKLEDSAVYLCASSPTGARNTEAFFGQGTRLTVV.